The clone carrying this T cell receptor (beta chain) was recorded only once. The antigen is undetermined. cDNA prepared by RNA extraction and subsequent reverse transcription served as the template for sequencing. Clones were read by immunoSEQ multiplex PCR, and TCRdb kept only the in-frame ones, dropping some. In the table there are around 150,000 clones, about two thirds of which are singletons. The ends were cut back, 5 bases at V and 9 bases at J, with 16 bases in the middle. This CDR3 has 13 amino acids. Germline V lookup: CDR1 SEHNR, CDR2 FQNEAQ (reference sequence). The treatment denotes: oral pan-JAK inhibitor, 5-10 mg twice daily. The data derive from a study of CD8+ T cells in alopecia areata. Study background: Treated patients took oral tofacitinib at 5 to 10 mg twice daily. Patients took tofacitinib for 6 to 18 months, followed by 6 drug-free months. The investigators scored severity in treated patients by the percentage of affected scalp area.

General study points: Elevated clonality characterized lesional scalp relative to normal scalp, particularly in alopecia totalis/universalis.

The receptor was isolated from a human donor with alopecia areata. The material sequenced was CD4+ T cells sorted from blood, taken at week 4, from a patient treated with tofacitinib. The rearrangement uses TRBV7-9 and TRBJ2-5, with D perhaps TRBD2 (7 bases). The CDR3 sequence is CASSQKGGAAQYF. DNA of the CDR3: TGTGCCAGCAGCCAAAAAGGGGGGGCGGCCCAGTACTTC.